The rows below give T cell receptor beta chains drawn from one sample of a study of T cells in tuberculosis. Clones were sequenced by immunoSEQ multiplex PCR, and TCRdb holds only the in-frame ones, with some missing. In the table there are tens of thousands of clones, under 90% of which are singletons. The sequenced sample consisted of CD1b-GMM tetramer-negative cells sorted from PBMCs. Receptor source: an adult woman with latent tuberculosis. Both conserved end residues are part of each CDR3. The D gene is left open where the match is weak. Size is omitted from some rows. Given values are once, few, many or a class for expanded clones.

J: TRBJ2-1; size: .; V: TRBV4-3; D: .; DNA: TGCGCCAGCAGCCAAGATTGGGCGCTCCCTCGCTTGGACAATGAGCAGTTCTTC; CDR3: CASSQDWALPRLDNEQFF
J: TRBJ2-2; size: few; V: TRBV5-8; D: .; DNA: TGTGCCAGCAGCTTTAGCGTAAGGAACACCGGGGAGCTGTTTTTT; CDR3: CASSFSVRNTGELFF
J: TRBJ2-7; size: .; V: TRBV7-2; D: TRBD2; DNA: TGTGCCAGCAGCTTAGGACTAGCGGGAGGGTCCTACGAGCAGTACTTC; CDR3: CASSLGLAGGSYEQYF
J: TRBJ2-3; size: .; V: TRBV9; D: TRBD2; DNA: TGTGCCAGCAGCGTACGACTAGCGGGGGAGTCTTATTTT; CDR3: CASSVRLAGESYF
J: TRBJ1-1; size: once; V: TRBV7-2; D: .; DNA: TGTGCCAGCAGCTTTGCAGGACAGTCCCTGAACACTGAAGCTTTCTTT; CDR3: CASSFAGQSLNTEAFF
J: TRBJ2-1; size: .; V: TRBV6-1; D: TRBD2; DNA: TGTGCCAGCAGTGAAGGGCCGGGGAGGGATGAGCAGTTCTTC; CDR3: CASSEGPGRDEQFF
J: TRBJ1-5; size: .; V: TRBV2; D: .; DNA: TGTGCCAGCAGTGAAAGGGCGGGCGGGGGGAATCAGCCCCAGCATTTT; CDR3: CASSERAGGGNQPQHF
J: TRBJ1-3; size: .; V: TRBV5-1; D: TRBD1; DNA: TGCGCCAGCAGCGAGGGGGCTAGCGGAAACACCATATATTTT; CDR3: CASSEGASGNTIYF
J: TRBJ2-2; size: .; V: TRBV2; D: .; DNA: TGTGCCAGCAGAGAGGGGGACACCGGGGAGCTGTTTTTT; CDR3: CASREGDTGELFF
J: TRBJ1-6; size: .; V: TRBV5-1; D: .; DNA: TGCGCCAGCAGCCCGGGCCAGGGGAGAGCCTCTAATTCACCCCTCCACTTT; CDR3: CASSPGQGRASNSPLHF
J: TRBJ2-7; size: .; V: TRBV5-6; D: .; DNA: TGTGCCAGCAGCTTGGCGTACAGGGACGACGAGCAGTACTTC; CDR3: CASSLAYRDDEQYF
J: TRBJ2-7; size: once; V: TRBV6-1; D: .; DNA: TGTGCCAGCAGTCACAGGGGGGGGGCCTACGAGCAGTACTTC; CDR3: CASSHRGGAYEQYF
J: TRBJ2-1; size: .; V: TRBV11-2; D: .; DNA: TGTGCCAGCAAAACCCACGTAGGGGTTGCCTACAATGAGCAGTTCTTC; CDR3: CASKTHVGVAYNEQFF
J: TRBJ1-2; size: .; V: TRBV28; D: .; DNA: TGTGCCAGCAGTTTATGGGCTCCTAACTATGGCTACACCTTC; CDR3: CASSLWAPNYGYTF
J: TRBJ1-2; size: .; V: TRBV29-1; D: TRBD1; DNA: TGCAGCGTTGAAATAGGGGGCAAAGGCTACACCTTC; CDR3: CSVEIGGKGYTF
J: TRBJ1-1; size: once; V: TRBV28; D: .; DNA: TGTGCCACGGGGTCGGGCCAATTATCTGAAGCTTTCTTT; CDR3: CATGSGQLSEAFF
J: TRBJ2-1; size: .; V: TRBV28; D: .; DNA: TGTGCCAGCAGTTTCTTATCGTACAGGACCTACAATGAGCAGTTCTTC; CDR3: CASSFLSYRTYNEQFF
J: TRBJ2-3; size: .; V: TRBV5-1; D: .; DNA: TGCGCCAGCAGCCCGGGATTGAGTCCTAGCACAGATACGCAGTATTTT; CDR3: CASSPGLSPSTDTQYF
J: TRBJ1-2; size: .; V: TRBV6-1; D: TRBD1; DNA: TGTGCCACCCAGCTTGACAGGGGCGGGGGCTACACCTTC; CDR3: CATQLDRGGGYTF
J: TRBJ1-5; size: .; V: TRBV19; D: TRBD1; DNA: TGTGCCAGTAGTGTCAATGTGGGGACAGGGGGTCAGCCCCAGCATTTT; CDR3: CASSVNVGTGGQPQHF
J: TRBJ2-7; size: .; V: TRBV20-1; D: .; DNA: TGCAGTGCTAGGGCAGCCTACGAGCAGTACTTC; CDR3: CSARAAYEQYF
J: TRBJ2-3; size: .; V: TRBV19; D: TRBD2; DNA: TGTGCCAGTAGGCCCGGGAGGGAAAGCACAGATACGCAGTATTTT; CDR3: CASRPGRESTDTQYF
J: TRBJ1-1; size: .; V: TRBV30; D: .; DNA: TGTGCCTGGAGTGTACAGGGAAGTACTGAAGCTTTCTTT; CDR3: CAWSVQGSTEAFF
J: TRBJ1-5; size: .; V: TRBV7-2; D: .; DNA: TGTGCCAGCAGCAACTCTGATGGGCCCCAGCATTTT; CDR3: CASSNSDGPQHF
J: TRBJ2-1; size: once; V: TRBV5-4; D: .; DNA: TGTGCCAGCAGCCTGCCAGGGGACTCCTACAATGAGCAGTTCTTC; CDR3: CASSLPGDSYNEQFF
J: TRBJ2-1; size: .; V: TRBV11-3; D: TRBD2; DNA: TGTGCCAGCAGCTTAGGACTAGCCGTCTACAATGAGCAGTTCTTC; CDR3: CASSLGLAVYNEQFF
J: TRBJ2-1; size: .; V: TRBV6-6; D: TRBD2; DNA: TGTGCCAGCAGTAAGCCGGGCGGGGGTAACTACAATGAGCAGTTCTTC; CDR3: CASSKPGGGNYNEQFF
J: TRBJ1-1; size: once; V: TRBV30; D: .; DNA: TGTGCCTGGACGGGACATAAGAACACTGAAGCTTTCTTT; CDR3: CAWTGHKNTEAFF
J: TRBJ2-3; size: .; V: TRBV5-1; D: TRBD2; DNA: TGCGCCAGCAGCCCCGGACTAGCGAGGACAGATACGCAGTATTTT; CDR3: CASSPGLARTDTQYF
J: TRBJ2-7; size: .; V: TRBV5-8; D: .; DNA: TGTGCCAGCAGCTTGGTTGGGACACCGACCGCATACTTC; CDR3: CASSLVGTPTAYF
J: TRBJ2-7; size: .; V: TRBV11-2; D: TRBD1; DNA: TGTGCCAGCAGCTTAGTCCGGGGCAGGGGGTCCTACGAGCAGTACTTC; CDR3: CASSLVRGRGSYEQYF
J: TRBJ2-1; size: .; V: TRBV27; D: .; DNA: TGTGCCAGCAGTTTCCAACTAGCTTACAATGAGCAGTTCTTC; CDR3: CASSFQLAYNEQFF
J: TRBJ2-1; size: .; V: TRBV5-1; D: TRBD2; DNA: TGCGCCAGCAGCTTAGGACTAGCGGGGTTCTACAATGAGCAGTTCTTC; CDR3: CASSLGLAGFYNEQFF
J: TRBJ2-1; size: .; V: TRBV6-4; D: TRBD2; DNA: TGTGCCAGCAGTGACCGGGCGGGGGGGCCCTACAATGAGCAGTTCTTC; CDR3: CASSDRAGGPYNEQFF
J: TRBJ1-5; size: .; V: TRBV19; D: .; DNA: TGTGCCAGTAGTACGCTCGGAGCAGGGGGCAATCAGCCCCAGCATTTT; CDR3: CASSTLGAGGNQPQHF
J: TRBJ1-2; size: .; V: TRBV27; D: .; DNA: TGTGCCAGCAGTTCCACAGGGTCCGGCGGCTACACCTTC; CDR3: CASSSTGSGGYTF
J: TRBJ1-3; size: .; V: TRBV18; D: TRBD1; DNA: TGTGCCAGCTCCGGACAGGGGTACGGAAACACCATATATTTT; CDR3: CASSGQGYGNTIYF
J: TRBJ1-2; size: .; V: TRBV29-1; D: TRBD1; DNA: TGCAGCGTTGGCGGGGGTGATTGGACAGGGGAATTTGGTGGCTACACCTTC; CDR3: CSVGGGDWTGEFGGYTF
J: TRBJ1-5; size: .; V: TRBV27; D: .; DNA: TGTGCCAGCAGGAACGCGGGGGGTGCCGATCAGCCCCAGCATTTT; CDR3: CASRNAGGADQPQHF
J: TRBJ2-7; size: .; V: TRBV15; D: TRBD1; DNA: TGTGCCACCAGCAGAGACTCCGGGACAGGGGGATACGAGCAGTACTTC; CDR3: CATSRDSGTGGYEQYF
J: TRBJ2-5; size: .; V: TRBV5-1; D: TRBD1; DNA: TGCGCCAGCAGCCGGACAGGTATTCAAGAGACCCAGTACTTC; CDR3: CASSRTGIQETQYF